Sequencing of this T cell receptor beta chain was carried out in a study of CD8 T cells in Susac syndrome. RNA was extracted with the RNeasy kit, and a quantity of about 0.45 to 1 ug was reverse transcribed using random hexamers. TCRdb fed the immunoSEQ multiplex PCR reads into MiXCR, producing one record per CDR3 protein. The table lists 150,000 to 200,000 distinct CDR3 sequences, over 75% of them singletons. Only one count was recorded for this clonotype. The germline CDR1 and CDR2 sequences are ENHRY and SYGVKD. This CDR3 comprises 15 residues. Losses at the gene ends were 2 bases for V and 4 bases for J; bases not matched to a gene: 8.

The rearrangement joins TRBV10-3 to TRBJ2-7; TRBD1 matches at 7 bases. The material sequenced was CD4+ T cells from PBMCs. The sequence derives from a human donor with Susac syndrome. In nucleotides, the CDR3 is TGTGCCATCAGTGAGCCGGGACAGCGTCTATACGAGCAGTACTTC. It specifies CAISEPGQRLYEQYF.